One and the same sample provided the 30 T cell receptor beta chains below, sequenced in a study of T cell responses to AZD1222 COVID-19 vaccine. Libraries were prepared by immunoSEQ multiplex PCR; TCRdb keeps only in-frame clonotypes and omits some of them. The sample gives over 150,000 clones, about 87% of which show up once; around 3% is in the top ten. This specimen was peripheral blood, taken on day 0 of AZD1222 vaccination. These receptor sequences come from an adult in good health.

V and J are TRBV29-1 and TRBJ1-2, with D maybe TRBD1 (5 bases). The germline V gene encodes CDR1 SQVTM and CDR2 ANQGSEA. The V end was cut by 2 bases, the J end by 4 bases, with 14 bases between. This CDR3 has 14 amino acids. This CDR3 is CSVERGVGTYGYTF. The CDR3 region has the DNA TGCAGCGTTGAAAGAGGGGTCGGAACCTATGGCTACACCTTC.

V and J are TRBV12-3 or TRBV12-4 and TRBJ2-7; 11 bases line up with TRBD2. V was clipped by 6 bases and J by 9 bases; unmatched bases: 7. CDR3 size: 13 residues. The chain's CDR3 is CASRIGTSGPQYF. CDR3 sequence (DNA): TGTGCCAGCAGAATTGGGACTAGCGGCCCGCAGTACTTC.

The rearrangement uses TRBV7-9 and TRBJ1-5; D gene unclear. Germline CDR1 and CDR2: SEHNR and FQNEAQ (reference sequence). The CDR3 consists of 12 residues. Trimming cost V 3 bases and J 4 bases, with 4 bases left between them. The CDR3 here is CASSFANQPQHF. Here the CDR3 DNA reads TGTGCCAGCAGCTTTGCGAATCAGCCCCAGCATTTT.

The chain combines TRBV13 with TRBJ2-5, with 9 bases fitting TRBD2. V lost 1 base, J lost 2 bases, and 8 bases stayed unmatched. The CDR3 is 17 residues long. CDR1 PRHDT and CDR2 FYEKMQ come from the germline V gene (reference sequence). The CDR3 loop reads CASSLAAWTSAQETQYF. As DNA, the CDR3 is TGTGCCAGCAGCTTAGCGGCCTGGACTAGCGCTCAAGAGACCCAGTACTTC. Supplemented by reference TRBV13 and TRBJ2-5, the full variable domain reads AAGVIQSPRHLIKEKRETATLKCYPIPRHDTVYWYQQGPGQDPQFLISFYEKMQSDKGSIPDRFSAQQFSDYHSELNMSSLELGDSALYFCASSLAAWTSAQETQYFGPGTRLLVL.

J is TRBJ1-1 and V is TRBV3-1 (or the pseudogene TRBV3-2); D gene unclear. The germline gives CDR1 LGHDT, CDR2 YNNKEL (reference sequence). The V and J ends lost 4 bases and 4 bases respectively, with 7 bases between them. This CDR3 has 12 residues. CDR3 in DNA: TGTGCCAGCAGCCCACGAGGCACTGAAGCTTTCTTT. Its translation is CASSPRGTEAFF.

V is TRBV5-1 and J is TRBJ1-4; D is ambiguous. V was clipped by 4 bases and J by 10 bases, with 17 bases between them. The CDR3 loop spans 14 amino acids. Per germline, CDR1 SGHRS and CDR2 YFSETQ. The CDR3 loop reads CASSPFLNSGKLFF. The DNA for the CDR3 is TGCGCCAGCAGCCCTTTTTTGAATTCGGGAAAACTGTTTTTT.

This clone was detected a few times. V usage is TRBV15 and J usage is TRBJ1-3; unclear D gene. Trimming shortened V by 0 bases and J by 4 bases, and 10 bases separated the two germline ends. The CDR3 contains 15 residues. Germline V gene sequence: CDR1 LNHNV, CDR2 YYDKDF (reference sequence). The CDR3 nucleotides read TGTGCCACCAGCAGAGAATGGGGATTAGGAAACACCATATATTTT. Translation: CATSREWGLGNTIYF.

This clone was counted only a few times. The CDR3 protein is CASSPFGSSGNTIYF. CDR3 DNA: TGTGCCAGCAGTCCCTTTGGAAGCTCTGGAAACACCATATATTTT. The chain couples TRBV28 to TRBJ1-3; D remains unclear. The CDR3 spans 15 residues. V was trimmed by 5 bases and J by 0 bases, leaving 11 bases between them. Germline V gene data show CDR1 as MDHEN and CDR2 as SYDVKM.

This clone was seen once. The chain joins TRBV4-1 to TRBJ1-2, with 8 bases matching TRBD1. CDR1 is MGHRA, CDR2 YSYEKL, per germline. The J segment lost 7 bases and the V segment lost 1 base, leaving 11 bases of the junction unmatched. The CDR3 spans 16 residues. Here the CDR3 reads CASSQGTARGQGGYTF. The CDR3 bases are TGCGCCAGCAGCCAAGGTACGGCCAGGGGGCAGGGTGGCTACACCTTC.

The genes are TRBV9 and TRBJ1-1; D is possibly TRBD1 (5 bases). CDR3 length: 15 amino acids. V was clipped by 3 bases and J by 1 base, with 13 bases between them. The V gene's germline CDR1 is SGDLS and CDR2 YYNGEE. The CDR3 loop reads CASSGAPGGNTEAFF. For the CDR3, the DNA is TGTGCCAGCAGCGGGGCCCCGGGGGGGAACACTGAAGCTTTCTTT.

The rearrangement joins TRBV5-1 to TRBJ1-1, with 8 bases lining up with TRBD1. The CDR3 runs 14 residues. The ends lost 7 bases at V and 4 bases at J; junction bases unmatched: 9. In germline, CDR1 is SGHRS, CDR2 YFSETQ. The chain's CDR3 is CASSTNQGATEAFF. In DNA form, the CDR3 reads TGCGCCAGCTCTACGAACCAGGGGGCCACTGAAGCTTTCTTT.

This rearrangement joins TRBV19 to TRBJ2-3; D gene uncertain. Germline V lookup: CDR1 LNHDA, CDR2 SQIVND (reference sequence). V dropped 4 bases and J dropped 4 bases, with 12 bases sitting between them. The CDR3 length is 14 residues. The CDR3 reads CASSRAVVPDTQYF. As DNA, the CDR3 is TGTGCCAGTAGTAGGGCCGTCGTCCCAGATACGCAGTATTTT.

Remarks on this clone: Just one base apart from a much larger clone, this may be a read error. The chain links TRBV6-5 to TRBJ1-2; D remains unclear. CDR3 length equals 11 residues. Germline CDR1 MNHEY, CDR2 SVGAGI. Deletions cut 5 bases from V and 4 bases from J, with 5 bases between. The CDR3: CASSNSYGYTF. In DNA, the CDR3 is TGTGCCAGCAGTAACAGCTATGGCTACACCTTC.

The chain has TRBV3-1 (or the pseudogene TRBV3-2) and TRBJ1-1, with 8 bases matching TRBD1. Trimming removed 3 bases from V and 1 base from J; junction bases left unmatched: 1. The germline gives CDR1 LGHDT, CDR2 YNNKEL (reference sequence). The CDR3 loop spans 14 amino acids. In DNA form, the CDR3 reads TGTGCCAGCAGCCATGGGACAGGGAACACTGAAGCTTTCTTT. Its translation: CASSHGTGNTEAFF.

The chain links TRBV29-1 to TRBJ2-3, with TRBD1 matching 8 bases. CDR1 and CDR2 from the germline V gene are SQVTM and ANQGSEA. This CDR3 is 15 amino acids long. The V segment lost 3 bases and the J segment 1 base; nucleotides outside the gene matches: 6. The chain's CDR3 is CSVEGGRGRTDTQYF. The CDR3, as DNA: TGCAGCGTTGAGGGTGGCAGGGGGCGCACAGATACGCAGTATTTT.

The chain joins TRBV6-5 to TRBJ1-3; D remains unclear. Germline loops: CDR1 MNHEY, CDR2 SVGAGI. Trimming removed 6 bases from V and 5 bases from J, with 14 bases in between. CDR3 size: 14 residues. The CDR3 DNA is TGTGCCAGCAGCCCCGTCTCAGGTAGAAACACCATATATTTT. Its protein is CASSPVSGRNTIYF.

This chain links TRBV10-3 with TRBJ1-5, with TRBD1 matching 7 bases. V shed 6 bases and J 6 bases; nucleotides not matched to a gene: 5. The CDR3 runs to 13 residues. The V gene's germline CDR1 is ENHRY and CDR2 SYGVKD. The CDR3 reads CAIRSTGVQPQHF. CDR3 sequence (DNA): TGTGCCATCAGGTCCACAGGGGTTCAGCCCCAGCATTTT.

The chain employs TRBV7-2 and TRBJ1-2, with D hard to call. CDR3 length: 15 amino acids. The V gene lost 5 bases and the J gene lost 6 bases, with 19 bases spanning the gap. Germline values: CDR1 SGHTA, CDR2 FQGNSA. The CDR3 loop is CASSQMGLPGDGYTF. The CDR3 DNA is TGTGCCAGCAGCCAGATGGGCCTCCCCGGCGATGGCTACACCTTC.

CDR3 bases: TGTGCCAGCAGCCCAGACCGGGACAGGGGCTACAGAAACTATGGCTACACCTTC. Translated: CASSPDRDRGYRNYGYTF. The chain combines TRBV3-1 (or the pseudogene TRBV3-2) with TRBJ1-2, with 10 bases matching TRBD1. The trim removed 4 bases at V and 2 bases at J, leaving 13 bases unmatched. This CDR3 contains 18 residues. From germline, CDR1 is LGHDT and CDR2 YNNKEL (reference sequence).

The genes are TRBV6-6 and TRBJ2-3; 9 bases match TRBD2. The J segment lost 3 bases and the V segment lost 7 bases, leaving 5 bases of the junction unmatched. Germline loops: CDR1 MNHNY, CDR2 SVGAGI (reference sequence). This CDR3 region has 14 residues. This CDR3 is CASMESGGTDTQYF. Here the CDR3 DNA reads TGTGCCAGCATGGAAAGCGGGGGGACAGATACGCAGTATTTT.

This sequence joins TRBV6-6 and TRBJ1-2; D is perhaps TRBD1 (6 bases). Trimming removed 5 bases from V and 4 bases from J, with 23 bases in between. The CDR3 runs 17 residues. The germline CDR1 and CDR2 sequences are MNHNY and SVGAGI (reference sequence). DNA for the CDR3: TGTGCCAGCAGTCCGAATCCCGGGACACCGGTTGGCTATGGCTACACCTTC. Its translation is CASSPNPGTPVGYGYTF.

The chain is built from TRBV7-9 and TRBJ1-1, with 9 positions matching TRBD1. Looked up from germline, CDR1 is SEHNR and CDR2 is FQNEAQ (reference sequence). There are 12 residues in the CDR3. With V trimmed by 7 bases and J by 11 bases, 8 bases remained unmatched. In nucleotides, the CDR3 is TGTGCCAGCAAGGACAGGGGAGAGATCGCTTTCTTT. It yields the protein CASKDRGEIAFF.

The chain links TRBV18 to TRBJ1-1; possible D gene TRBD1, 5 bases. The V and J ends lost 4 bases and 0 bases respectively, with 9 bases between them. The length of the CDR3 is 14 residues. Germline V gives CDR1 KGHSH, CDR2 LQKENI. CDR3 sequence (DNA): TGTGCCAGCTCACTAGGGGCTTTGAACACTGAAGCTTTCTTT. This translates into CASSLGALNTEAFF.

V and J are TRBV7-9 and TRBJ1-5; D is ambiguous. Trimming left V 4 bases short and J 10 bases short, with 11 bases between. Per the germline V gene, CDR1 is SEHNR and CDR2 is FQNEAQ (reference sequence). CDR3 length: 12 amino acids. The CDR3 region has the DNA TGTGCCAGCAGCTCTACAGCGGTACCCCAGCATTTT. This gives the protein CASSSTAVPQHF.

The chain couples TRBV28 to TRBJ1-2; D not certain. V dropped 6 bases and J dropped 3 bases, with 14 bases sitting between them. CDR1 is MDHEN, CDR2 SYDVKM, per germline. CDR3 length: 14 amino acids. The CDR3 reads CASSLGFAHYGYTF. The CDR3 region has the DNA TGTGCCAGCAGCCTGGGGTTCGCTCACTATGGCTACACCTTC.

The chain joins TRBV5-1 to TRBJ2-3; D remains unclear. V lost 4 bases to trimming and J lost 6 bases, with 9 bases between them. The CDR3 extends over 12 amino acids. Germline V gives CDR1 SGHRS, CDR2 YFSETQ. The CDR3: CASSLDDDTQYF. Here the CDR3 DNA reads TGCGCCAGCAGCCTGGACGATGATACGCAGTATTTT.

This rearrangement joins TRBV7-9 to TRBJ2-7; D ambiguous. Germline loops: CDR1 SEHNR, CDR2 FQNEAQ (reference sequence). This CDR3 spans 12 amino acids. V lost 1 base, J lost 3 bases, and 4 bases lay in between. The CDR3 is CASSLDIYEQYF. The CDR3 DNA follows: TGTGCCAGCAGCTTAGACATCTACGAGCAGTACTTC. The full variable domain, in which reference TRBV7-9 and TRBJ2-7 provide the parts outside the CDR3, is DTGVSQNPRHKITKRGQNVTFRCDPISEHNRLYWYRQTLGQGPEFLTYFQNEAQLEKSRLLSDRFSAERPKGSFSTLEIQRTEQGDSAMYLCASSLDIYEQYFGPGTRLTVT.

This clone was detected many times. The chain couples TRBV6-5 to TRBJ2-4; D gene uncertain. The germline CDR1 and CDR2 sequences are MNHEY and SVGAGI. The length of the CDR3 is 11 residues. With 6 bases removed from V and 5 bases from J, the gap between germline ends came to 5 bases. The CDR3 here is CASRSENIQYF. CDR3 bases: TGTGCCAGCAGGTCAGAAAACATTCAGTACTTC.

This chain connects TRBV27 to TRBJ1-5, with a weak D call TRBD1 (5 bases). The ends were cut back, 5 bases at V and 4 bases at J, with 15 bases in the middle. This CDR3 has 15 amino acids. Per germline, CDR1 MNHEY and CDR2 SMNVEV (reference sequence). DNA of the CDR3: TGTGCCAGCAGTCCCCGGGCGGGGGTTAATCAGCCCCAGCATTTT. As protein: CASSPRAGVNQPQHF.

This chain connects TRBV19 to TRBJ1-5, with D possibly matching TRBD1 (5 bases). Germline CDR1 and CDR2: LNHDA and SQIVND (reference sequence). CDR3 length: 16 residues. Trimming removed 0 bases at V and 2 bases at J, with 11 bases between. The CDR3, as DNA: TGTGCCAGTAGTATAGATAGGGGAGTGGGCAATCAGCCCCAGCATTTT. It encodes CASSIDRGVGNQPQHF.